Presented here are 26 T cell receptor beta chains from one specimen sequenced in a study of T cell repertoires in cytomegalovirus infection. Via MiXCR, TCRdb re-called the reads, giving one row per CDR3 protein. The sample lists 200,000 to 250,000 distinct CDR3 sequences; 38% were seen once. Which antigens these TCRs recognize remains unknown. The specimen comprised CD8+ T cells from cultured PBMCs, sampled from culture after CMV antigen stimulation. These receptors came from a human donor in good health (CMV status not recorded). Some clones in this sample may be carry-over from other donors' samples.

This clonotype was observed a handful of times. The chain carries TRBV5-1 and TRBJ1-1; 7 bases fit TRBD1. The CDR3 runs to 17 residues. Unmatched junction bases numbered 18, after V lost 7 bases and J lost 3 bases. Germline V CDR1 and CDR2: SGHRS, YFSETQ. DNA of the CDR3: TGCGCCAGCTTGTCCACGGGGGACAGCGAGGCCGACACTGAAGCTTTCTTT. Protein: CASLSTGDSEADTEAFF.

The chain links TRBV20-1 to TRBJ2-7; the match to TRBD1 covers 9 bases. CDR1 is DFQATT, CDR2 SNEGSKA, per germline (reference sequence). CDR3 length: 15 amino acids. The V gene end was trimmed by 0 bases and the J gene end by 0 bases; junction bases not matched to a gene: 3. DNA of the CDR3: TGCAGTGCTAGAGATCGGACAGGGGCCTCCTACGAGCAGTACTTC. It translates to CSARDRTGASYEQYF.

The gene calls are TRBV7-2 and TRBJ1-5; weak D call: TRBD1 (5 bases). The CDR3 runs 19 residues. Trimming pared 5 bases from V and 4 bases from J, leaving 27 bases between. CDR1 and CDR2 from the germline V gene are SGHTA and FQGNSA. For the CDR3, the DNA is TGTGCCAGCAGCCCTTTGGACATCGGAGGGAGGAGCTTAAATCAGCCCCAGCATTTT. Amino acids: CASSPLDIGGRSLNQPQHF. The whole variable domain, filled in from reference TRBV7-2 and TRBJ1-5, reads GAGVSQSPSNKVTEKGKDVELRCDPISGHTALYWYRQSLGQGLEFLIYFQGNSAPDKSGLPSDRFSAERTGGSVSTLTIQRTQQEDSAVYLCASSPLDIGGRSLNQPQHFGDGTRLSIL.

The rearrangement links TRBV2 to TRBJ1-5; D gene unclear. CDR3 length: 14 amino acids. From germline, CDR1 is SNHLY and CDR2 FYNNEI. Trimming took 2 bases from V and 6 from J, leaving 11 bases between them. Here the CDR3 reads CASSERSGIQPQHF. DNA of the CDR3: TGTGCCAGCAGTGAAAGGTCAGGAATTCAGCCCCAGCATTTT.

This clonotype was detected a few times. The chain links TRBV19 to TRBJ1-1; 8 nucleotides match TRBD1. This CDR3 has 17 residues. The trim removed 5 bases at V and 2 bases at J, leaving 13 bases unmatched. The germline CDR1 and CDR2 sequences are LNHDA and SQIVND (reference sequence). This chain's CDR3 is CASSFTGGGDLNTEAFF. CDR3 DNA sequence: TGTGCCAGTAGTTTTACAGGGGGGGGTGACCTTAACACTGAAGCTTTCTTT.

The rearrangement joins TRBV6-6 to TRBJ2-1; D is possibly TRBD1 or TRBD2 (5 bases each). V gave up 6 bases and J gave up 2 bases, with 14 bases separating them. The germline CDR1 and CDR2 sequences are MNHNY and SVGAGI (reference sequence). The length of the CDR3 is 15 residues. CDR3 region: CASSLGTTPYNEQFF. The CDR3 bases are TGTGCCAGCAGCCTAGGGACCACCCCCTACAATGAGCAGTTCTTC.

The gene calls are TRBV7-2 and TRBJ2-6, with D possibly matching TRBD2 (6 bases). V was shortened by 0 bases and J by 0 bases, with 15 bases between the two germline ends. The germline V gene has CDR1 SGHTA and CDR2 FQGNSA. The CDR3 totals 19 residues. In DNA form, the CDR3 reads TGTGCCAGCAGCTTAGCAAGGAGGGCGCTGAGCTCTGGGGCCAACGTCCTGACTTTC. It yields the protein CASSLARRALSSGANVLTF.

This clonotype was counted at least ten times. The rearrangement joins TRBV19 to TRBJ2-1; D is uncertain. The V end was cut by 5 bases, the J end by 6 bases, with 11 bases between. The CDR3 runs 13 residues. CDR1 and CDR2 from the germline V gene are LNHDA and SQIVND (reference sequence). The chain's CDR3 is CASSWTAANEQFF. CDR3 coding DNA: TGTGCCAGTAGTTGGACGGCCGCCAATGAGCAGTTCTTC.

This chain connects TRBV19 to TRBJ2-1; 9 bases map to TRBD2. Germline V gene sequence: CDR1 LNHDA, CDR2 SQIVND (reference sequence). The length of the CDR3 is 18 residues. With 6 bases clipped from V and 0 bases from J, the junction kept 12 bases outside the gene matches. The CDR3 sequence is CASSLGAGGLSSYNEQFF. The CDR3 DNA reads TGTGCCAGTAGCCTAGGGGCGGGAGGGCTCAGCTCCTACAATGAGCAGTTCTTC.

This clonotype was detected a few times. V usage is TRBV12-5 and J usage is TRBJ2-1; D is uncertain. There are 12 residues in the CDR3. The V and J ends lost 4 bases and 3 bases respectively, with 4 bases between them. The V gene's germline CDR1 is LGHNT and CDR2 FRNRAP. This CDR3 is CASGYIYNEQFF. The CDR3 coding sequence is TGTGCTAGTGGTTACATCTACAATGAGCAGTTCTTC.

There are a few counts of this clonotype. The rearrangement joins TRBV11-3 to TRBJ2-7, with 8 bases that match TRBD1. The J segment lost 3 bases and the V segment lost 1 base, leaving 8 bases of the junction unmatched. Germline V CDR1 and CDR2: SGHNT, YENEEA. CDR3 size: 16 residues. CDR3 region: CASSLGYQGAFYEQYF. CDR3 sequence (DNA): TGTGCCAGCAGCTTAGGTTACCAGGGGGCCTTCTACGAGCAGTACTTC.

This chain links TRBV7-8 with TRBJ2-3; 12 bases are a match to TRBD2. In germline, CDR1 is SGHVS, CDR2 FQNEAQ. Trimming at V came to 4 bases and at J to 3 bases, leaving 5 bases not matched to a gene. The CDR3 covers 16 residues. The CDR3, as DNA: TGTGCCAGCAGCTCCCGACTAGCGGGAGTGACAGATACGCAGTATTTT. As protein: CASSSRLAGVTDTQYF.

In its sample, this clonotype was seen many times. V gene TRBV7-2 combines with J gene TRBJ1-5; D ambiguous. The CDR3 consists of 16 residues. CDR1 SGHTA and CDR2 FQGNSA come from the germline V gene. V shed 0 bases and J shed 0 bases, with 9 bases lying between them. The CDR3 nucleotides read TGTGCCAGCAGCTTAGCGTCCGGATATAGCAATCAGCCCCAGCATTTT. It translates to CASSLASGYSNQPQHF.

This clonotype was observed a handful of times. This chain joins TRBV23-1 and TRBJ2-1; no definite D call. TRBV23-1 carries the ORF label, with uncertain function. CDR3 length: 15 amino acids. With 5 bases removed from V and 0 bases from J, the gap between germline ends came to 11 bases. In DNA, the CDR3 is TGCGCCAGCAGTAAGGGATCGAGCTCCTACAATGAGCAGTTCTTC. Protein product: CASSKGSSSYNEQFF.

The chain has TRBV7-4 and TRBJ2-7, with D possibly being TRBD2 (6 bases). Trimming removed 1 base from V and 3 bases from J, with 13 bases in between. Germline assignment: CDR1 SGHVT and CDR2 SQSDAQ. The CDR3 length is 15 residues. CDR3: CASSLGGGKFYEQYF. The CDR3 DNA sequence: TGTGCCAGCAGCTTAGGTGGCGGGAAGTTCTACGAGCAGTACTTC.

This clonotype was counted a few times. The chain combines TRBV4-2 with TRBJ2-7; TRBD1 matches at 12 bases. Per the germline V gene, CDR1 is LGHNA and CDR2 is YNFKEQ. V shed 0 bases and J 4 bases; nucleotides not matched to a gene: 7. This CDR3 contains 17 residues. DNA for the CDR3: TGTGCCAGCAGCCAAGAAGGGAGGGACAGGGGGCAGTACGAGCAGTACTTC. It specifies CASSQEGRDRGQYEQYF.

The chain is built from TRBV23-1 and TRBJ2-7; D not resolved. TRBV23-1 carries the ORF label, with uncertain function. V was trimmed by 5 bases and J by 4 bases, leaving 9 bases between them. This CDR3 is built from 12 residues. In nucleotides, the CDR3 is TGCGCCAGCAGTATTCAGAGATACGAGCAGTACTTC. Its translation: CASSIQRYEQYF.

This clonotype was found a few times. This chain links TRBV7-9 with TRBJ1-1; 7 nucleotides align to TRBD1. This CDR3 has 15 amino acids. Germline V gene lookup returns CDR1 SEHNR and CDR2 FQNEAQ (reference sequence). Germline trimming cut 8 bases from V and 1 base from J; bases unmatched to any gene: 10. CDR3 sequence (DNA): TGTGCCAGCGGACTGCCGGACAGGAGGAACACTGAAGCTTTCTTT. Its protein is CASGLPDRRNTEAFF.

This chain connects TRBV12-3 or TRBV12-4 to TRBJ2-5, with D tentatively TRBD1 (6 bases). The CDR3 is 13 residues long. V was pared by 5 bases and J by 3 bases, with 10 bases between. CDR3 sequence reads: CASSPYREETQYF. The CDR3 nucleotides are TGTGCCAGCAGTCCCTACAGGGAAGAGACCCAGTACTTC.

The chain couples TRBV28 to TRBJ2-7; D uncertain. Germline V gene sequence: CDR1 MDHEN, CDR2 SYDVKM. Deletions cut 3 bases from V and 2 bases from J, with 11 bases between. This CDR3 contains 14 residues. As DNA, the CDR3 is TGTGCCAGCAGTTTTTACCTCGGAACCTACGAGCAGTACTTC. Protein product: CASSFYLGTYEQYF.

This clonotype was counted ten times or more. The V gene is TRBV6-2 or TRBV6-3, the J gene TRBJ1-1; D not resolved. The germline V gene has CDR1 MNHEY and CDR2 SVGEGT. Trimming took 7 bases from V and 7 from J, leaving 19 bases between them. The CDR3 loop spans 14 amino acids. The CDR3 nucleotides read TGTGCCAGCACCCAAGGCCGGGCCCGGAATGAAGCTTTCTTT. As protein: CASTQGRARNEAFF.

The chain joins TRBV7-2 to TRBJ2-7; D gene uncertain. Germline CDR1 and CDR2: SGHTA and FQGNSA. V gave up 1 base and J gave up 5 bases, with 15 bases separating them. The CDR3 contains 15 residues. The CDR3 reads CASSLDRRYGDEQYF. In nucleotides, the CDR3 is TGTGCCAGCAGCTTAGATCGTCGCTATGGGGACGAGCAGTACTTC.

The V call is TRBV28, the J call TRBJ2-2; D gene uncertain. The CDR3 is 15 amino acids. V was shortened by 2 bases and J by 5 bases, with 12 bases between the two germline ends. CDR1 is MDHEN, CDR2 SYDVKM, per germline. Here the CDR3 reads CASSLIPGGTGELFF. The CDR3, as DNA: TGTGCCAGCAGTTTAATCCCCGGCGGAACCGGGGAGCTGTTTTTT.

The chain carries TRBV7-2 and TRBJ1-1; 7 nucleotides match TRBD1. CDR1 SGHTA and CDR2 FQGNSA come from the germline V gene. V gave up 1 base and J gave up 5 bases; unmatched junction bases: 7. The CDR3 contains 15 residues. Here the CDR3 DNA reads TGTGCCAGCAGCTTAGACCGACAGGGTGATACTGAAGCTTTCTTT. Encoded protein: CASSLDRQGDTEAFF.

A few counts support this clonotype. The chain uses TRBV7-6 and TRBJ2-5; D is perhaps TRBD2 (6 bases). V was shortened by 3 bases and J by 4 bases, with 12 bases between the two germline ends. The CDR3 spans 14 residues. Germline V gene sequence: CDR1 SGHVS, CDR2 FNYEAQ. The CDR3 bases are TGTGCCAGCAGCTTCCGACGGGAGTTAGAGACCCAGTACTTC. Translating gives CASSFRRELETQYF.

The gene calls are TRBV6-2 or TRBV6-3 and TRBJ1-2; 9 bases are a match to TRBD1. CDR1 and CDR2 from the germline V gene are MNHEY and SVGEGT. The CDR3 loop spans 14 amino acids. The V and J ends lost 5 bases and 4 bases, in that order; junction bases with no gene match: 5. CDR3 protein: CASSPGTGSYGYTF. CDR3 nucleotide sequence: TGTGCCAGCAGTCCCGGGACAGGGAGCTATGGCTACACCTTC.